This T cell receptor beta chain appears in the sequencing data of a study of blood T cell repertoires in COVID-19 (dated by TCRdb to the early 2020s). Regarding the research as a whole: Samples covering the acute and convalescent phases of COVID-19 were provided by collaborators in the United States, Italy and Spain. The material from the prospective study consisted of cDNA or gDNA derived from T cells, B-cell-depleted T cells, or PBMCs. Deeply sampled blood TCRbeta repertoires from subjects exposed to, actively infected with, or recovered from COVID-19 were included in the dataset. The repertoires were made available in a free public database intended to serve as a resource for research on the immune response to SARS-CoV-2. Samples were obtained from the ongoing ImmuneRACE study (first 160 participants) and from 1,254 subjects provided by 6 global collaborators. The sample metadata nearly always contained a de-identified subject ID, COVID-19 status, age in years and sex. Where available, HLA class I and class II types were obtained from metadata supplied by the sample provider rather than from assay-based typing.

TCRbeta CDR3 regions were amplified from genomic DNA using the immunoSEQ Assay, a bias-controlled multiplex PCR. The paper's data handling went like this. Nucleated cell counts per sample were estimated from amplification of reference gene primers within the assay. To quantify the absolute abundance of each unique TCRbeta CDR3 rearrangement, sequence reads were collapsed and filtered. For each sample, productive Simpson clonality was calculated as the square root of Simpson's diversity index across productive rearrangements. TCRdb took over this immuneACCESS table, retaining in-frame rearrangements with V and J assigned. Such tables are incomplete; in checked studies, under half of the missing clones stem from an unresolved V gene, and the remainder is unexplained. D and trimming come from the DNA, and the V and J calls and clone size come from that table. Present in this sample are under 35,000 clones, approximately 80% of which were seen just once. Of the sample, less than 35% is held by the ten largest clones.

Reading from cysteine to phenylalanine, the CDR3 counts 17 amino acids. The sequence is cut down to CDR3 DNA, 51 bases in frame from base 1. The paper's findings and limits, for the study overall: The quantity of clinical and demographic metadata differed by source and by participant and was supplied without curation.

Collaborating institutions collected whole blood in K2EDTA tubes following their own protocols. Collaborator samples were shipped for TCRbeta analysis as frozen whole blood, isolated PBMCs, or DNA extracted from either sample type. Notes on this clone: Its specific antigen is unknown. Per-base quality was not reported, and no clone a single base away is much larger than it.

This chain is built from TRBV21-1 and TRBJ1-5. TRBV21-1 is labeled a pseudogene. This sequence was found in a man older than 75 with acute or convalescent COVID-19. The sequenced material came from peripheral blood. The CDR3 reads CASSRVDGNYSNQPQHF. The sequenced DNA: TGTGCCAGCAGCCGCGTCGACGGAAACTATAGCAATCAGCCCCAGCATTTT.